Included here is one T cell receptor beta chain sequence, with context. Its antigen remains unknown. Germline CDR1 reads DFQATT; CDR2 reads SNEGSKA (reference sequence). Losses at the gene ends were 1 base for V and 0 bases for J; bases not matched to a gene: 6. The CDR3 runs 16 residues. With a J-beta primer mix and a sample-barcoded 5' primer, a second PCR ran about 7 to 12 cycles. Every sample gave at least 2.5 million paired-end reads containing CDR3. TCRdb passed the 5' RACE reads through MiXCR, listing each CDR3 protein once. The sample yields roughly 930,000 distinct CDR3 sequences, about 44% seen once. The sample belongs to a study of blood T cells in healthy people across ages. General observations from the study: Measured against age, TCR beta diversity per million T cells decreased in a roughly linear manner.

The people who gave samples were healthy Caucasians from Russia, aged roughly 6 to 100. Isolation yielded PBMCs, at least 6 million per sample, in every case. The sample taken for sequencing was blood. This rearrangement joins TRBV20-1 to TRBJ2-3, with 8 bases that match TRBD2. The clonotype was recovered from a man between 25 and 39 years old in good health. The CDR3 region has the DNA TGCAGTGCTAGAGGCCGACTAGCGTCTAGCACAGATACGCAGTATTTT. It codes for CSARGRLASSTDTQYF.